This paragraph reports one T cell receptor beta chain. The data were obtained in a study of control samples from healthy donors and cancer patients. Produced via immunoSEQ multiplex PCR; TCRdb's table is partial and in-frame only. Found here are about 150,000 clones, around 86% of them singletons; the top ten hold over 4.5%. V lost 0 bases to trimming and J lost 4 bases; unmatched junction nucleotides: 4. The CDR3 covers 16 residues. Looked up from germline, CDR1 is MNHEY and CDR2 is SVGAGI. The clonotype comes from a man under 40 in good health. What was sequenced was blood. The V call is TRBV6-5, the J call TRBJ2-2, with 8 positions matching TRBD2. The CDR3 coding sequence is TGTGCCAGCAGTTACTCGACGGGGGGGGGCACCGGGGAGCTGTTTTTT. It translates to CASSYSTGGGTGELFF.